These 2 T cell receptor beta chains were sequenced from one sample in a study of cytomegalovirus exposure and HLA in healthy donors. PCR employed 60 Vbeta and 13 Jbeta primers. Here immunoSEQ multiplex PCR was the method, and the copy in TCRdb shows in-frame clones only, minus some. The repertoire includes 90,000 to 150,000 clones, roughly 80% of them detected once, and around 3.3% sits in the top ten. Sequencing used PBMCs. The receptor source for this set is a woman aged 25 to 45 in good health and CMV-seropositive.

The chain employs TRBV18 and TRBJ1-5, with D unclear. V shed 3 bases and J shed 0 bases, with 30 bases lying between them. This CDR3 is 22 amino acids long. Germline-derived CDR1 and CDR2 are KGHSH and LQKENI. The CDR3 here is CASSPEGHNPRLYTYSNQPQHF. In nucleotides, the CDR3 is TGTGCCAGCTCACCCGAGGGCCATAATCCCCGGCTATATACCTATAGCAATCAGCCCCAGCATTTT. The whole variable domain, filled in from reference TRBV18 and TRBJ1-5, reads NAGVMQNPRHLVRRRGQEARLRCSPMKGHSHVYWYRQLPEEGLKFMVYLQKENIIDESGMPKERFSAEFPKEGPSILRIQQVVRGDSAAYFCASSPEGHNPRLYTYSNQPQHFGDGTRLSIL.

The CDR3 region has the DNA TGTGCCAGCAGTGGGACTAGCGGGGGCACAGATACGCAGTATTTT. It is translated as CASSGTSGGTDTQYF. The genes are TRBV6-4 and TRBJ2-3, with 12 bases fitting TRBD2. Germline V lookup: CDR1 MRHNA, CDR2 SNTAGT. The CDR3 covers 15 residues. Germline trimming cut 4 bases from V and 1 base from J; bases unmatched to any gene: 0.